This note documents a single T cell receptor beta chain sequence. The antigen remains unidentified. The ends lost 5 bases at V and 8 bases at J; junction bases unmatched: 8. This CDR3 spans 16 amino acids. Germline values: CDR1 LNHDA, CDR2 SQIVND (reference sequence). The PCR made use of 60 Vbeta and 13 Jbeta primers. Sequenced by immunoSEQ multiplex PCR; TCRdb stores in-frame clones only, minus some. Here the sample spans some 150,000 clones, 82% being singletons. The sample originates from a study of cytomegalovirus exposure and HLA in healthy donors. Study-wide findings and caveats: Immune exposure data for these donors was limited to CMV serostatus.

The chain uses TRBV19 and TRBJ2-1, with 14 bases fitting TRBD2. The sequenced material came from PBMCs. This clonotype was sampled from a woman in her forties or fifties in good health and CMV-seropositive. As DNA, the CDR3 is TGTGCCAGTAGTGCAGGACTAGCGGGGGGTCGCGATGAGCAGTTCTTC. This encodes CASSAGLAGGRDEQFF.